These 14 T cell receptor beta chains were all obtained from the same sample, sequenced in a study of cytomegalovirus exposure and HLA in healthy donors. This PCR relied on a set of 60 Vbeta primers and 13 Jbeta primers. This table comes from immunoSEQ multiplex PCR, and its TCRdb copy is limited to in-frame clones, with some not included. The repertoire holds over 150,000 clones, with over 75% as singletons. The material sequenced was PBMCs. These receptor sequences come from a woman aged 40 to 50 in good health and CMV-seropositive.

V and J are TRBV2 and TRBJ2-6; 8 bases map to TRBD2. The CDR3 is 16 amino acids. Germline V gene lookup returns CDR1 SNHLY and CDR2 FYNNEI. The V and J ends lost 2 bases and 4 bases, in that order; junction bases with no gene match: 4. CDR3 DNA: TGTGCCAGCAGTGAAAGACTAGCGAGGGGGGCCAACGTCCTGACTTTC. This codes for CASSERLARGANVLTF.

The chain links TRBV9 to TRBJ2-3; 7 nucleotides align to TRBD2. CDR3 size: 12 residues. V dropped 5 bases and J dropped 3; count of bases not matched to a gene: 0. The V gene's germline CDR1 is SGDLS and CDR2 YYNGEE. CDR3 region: CASRGLTDTQYF. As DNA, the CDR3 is TGTGCCAGCAGGGGACTAACAGATACGCAGTATTTT.

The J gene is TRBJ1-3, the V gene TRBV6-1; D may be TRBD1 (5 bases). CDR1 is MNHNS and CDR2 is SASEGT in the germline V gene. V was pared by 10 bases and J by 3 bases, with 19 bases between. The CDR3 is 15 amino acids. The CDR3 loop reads CATLRAALYGNTIYF. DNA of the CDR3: TGTGCCACCCTCAGGGCGGCATTGTATGGAAACACCATATATTTT.

CDR3 nucleotides: TGTGCAAGCGATCCTACGGTTGGCGGGAGGCACACAGATACGCAGTATTTT. As protein: CASDPTVGGRHTDTQYF. The J gene is TRBJ2-3, the V gene TRBV12-2; TRBD2, the table's D call, was not compared with the DNA. TRBV12-2 is noted as a pseudogene. CDR3 size: 17 residues.

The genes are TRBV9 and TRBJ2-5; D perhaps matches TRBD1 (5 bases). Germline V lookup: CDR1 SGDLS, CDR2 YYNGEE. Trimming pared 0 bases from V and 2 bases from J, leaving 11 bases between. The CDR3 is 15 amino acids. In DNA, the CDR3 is TGTGCCAGCAGCGTAGGCCTTAGACAGCAAGAGACCCAGTACTTC. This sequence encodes CASSVGLRQQETQYF.

In DNA, the CDR3 is TGTGCCAGTAGCCTACTGGGGGGGCGCGGCGAGCAGTACTTC. Translated, it gives CASSLLGGRGEQYF. The rearrangement uses TRBV19 and TRBJ2-7; D possibly corresponds to TRBD2 (7 bases). CDR3 size: 14 residues. From germline, CDR1 is LNHDA and CDR2 SQIVND (reference sequence). The germline V and J ends were trimmed by 6 bases and 6 bases, with 18 bases remaining between them.

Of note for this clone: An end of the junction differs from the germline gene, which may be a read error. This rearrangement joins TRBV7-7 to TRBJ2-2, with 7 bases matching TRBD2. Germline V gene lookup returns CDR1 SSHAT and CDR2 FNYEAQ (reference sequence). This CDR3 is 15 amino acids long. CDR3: CASSPSGRETGELFF. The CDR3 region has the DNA TGTGCTAGCAGCCCCTCTGGGCGGGAGACCGGGGAGCTGTTTTTT.

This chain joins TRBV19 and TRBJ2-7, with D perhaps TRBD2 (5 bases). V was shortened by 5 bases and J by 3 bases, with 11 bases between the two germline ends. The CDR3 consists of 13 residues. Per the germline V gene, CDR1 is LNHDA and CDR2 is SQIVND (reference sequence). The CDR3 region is CASSLAGGYEQYF. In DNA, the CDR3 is TGTGCCAGTAGTCTAGCAGGAGGCTACGAGCAGTACTTC.

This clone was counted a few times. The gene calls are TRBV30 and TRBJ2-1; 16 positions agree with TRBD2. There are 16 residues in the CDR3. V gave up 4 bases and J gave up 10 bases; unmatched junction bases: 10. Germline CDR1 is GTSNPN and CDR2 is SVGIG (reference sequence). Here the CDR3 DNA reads TGTGCCTGGACAGCCGGGACTAGCGGGAGGGCTGGCGAGCAGTTCTTC. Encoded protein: CAWTAGTSGRAGEQFF.

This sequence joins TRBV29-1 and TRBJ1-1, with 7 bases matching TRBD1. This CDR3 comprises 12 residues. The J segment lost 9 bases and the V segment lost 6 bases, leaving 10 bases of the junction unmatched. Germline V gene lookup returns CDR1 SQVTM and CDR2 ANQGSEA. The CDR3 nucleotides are TGCAGCGTCGAATCTGCGACAGGGAAAGCTTTCTTT. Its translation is CSVESATGKAFF.

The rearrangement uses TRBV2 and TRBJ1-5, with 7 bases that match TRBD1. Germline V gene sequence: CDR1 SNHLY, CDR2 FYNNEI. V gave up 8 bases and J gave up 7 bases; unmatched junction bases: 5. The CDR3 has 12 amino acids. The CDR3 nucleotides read TGTGCCAGCGGACTACAGGGGCAGCCCCAGCATTTT. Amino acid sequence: CASGLQGQPQHF.

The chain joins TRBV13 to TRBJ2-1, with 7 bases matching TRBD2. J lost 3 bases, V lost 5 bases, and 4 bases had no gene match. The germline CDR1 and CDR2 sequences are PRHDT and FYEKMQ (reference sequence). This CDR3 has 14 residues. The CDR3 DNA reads TGTGCCAGCAGCCCTACTAGCGACTACAATGAGCAGTTCTTC. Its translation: CASSPTSDYNEQFF. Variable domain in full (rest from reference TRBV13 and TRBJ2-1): AAGVIQSPRHLIKEKRETATLKCYPIPRHDTVYWYQQGPGQDPQFLISFYEKMQSDKGSIPDRFSAQQFSDYHSELNMSSLELGDSALYFCASSPTSDYNEQFFGPGTRLTVL.

CDR3 loop: CASSLSEGSYNEQFF. The CDR3 coding sequence is TGTGCCAGCAGTTTATCGGAGGGCTCCTACAATGAGCAGTTCTTC. J is TRBJ2-1 and V is TRBV27, with D tentatively TRBD2 (6 bases). Germline CDR1 reads MNHEY; CDR2 reads SMNVEV (reference sequence). CDR3 size: 15 residues. The germline V and J ends were trimmed by 0 bases and 0 bases, with 6 bases remaining between them.

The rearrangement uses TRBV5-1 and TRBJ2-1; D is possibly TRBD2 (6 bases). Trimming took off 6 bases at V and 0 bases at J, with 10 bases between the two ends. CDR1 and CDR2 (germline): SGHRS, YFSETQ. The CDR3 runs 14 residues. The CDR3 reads CASTTSNSYNEQFF. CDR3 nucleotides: TGCGCCAGCACCACTAGCAACTCCTACAATGAGCAGTTCTTC.